These 32 T cell receptor beta chains originate from one sample sequenced in a study of blood T cell repertoires in COVID-19. Produced via immunoSEQ multiplex PCR; TCRdb's table is partial and in-frame only. In the table there are about 190,000 clones, approximately 87% of which are singletons. Sequenced sample: peripheral blood. These TCRs come from a woman aged 18-29 years who had recovered from COVID-19.

The chain employs TRBV9 and TRBJ1-1; D is undetermined. The CDR3 spans 15 residues. V lost 4 bases and J lost 2, with 15 bases in between. CDR1 SGDLS and CDR2 YYNGEE come from the germline V gene. The CDR3 protein is CASSPPMGRNTEAFF. The CDR3 DNA follows: TGTGCCAGCAGCCCTCCCATGGGGAGAAACACTGAAGCTTTCTTT. Drawing the rest from reference TRBV9 and TRBJ1-1, the complete variable domain is DSGVTQTPKHLITATGQRVTLRCSPRSGDLSVYWYQQSLDQGLQFLIQYYNGEERAKGNILERFSAQQFPDLHSELNLSSLELGDSALYFCASSPPMGRNTEAFFGQGTRLTVV.

The J gene is TRBJ1-1, the V gene TRBV7-8; D uncertain. Trimming left V 1 base short and J 3 bases short, with 9 bases between. Germline V gene lookup returns CDR1 SGHVS and CDR2 FQNEAQ. This CDR3 is 14 amino acids long. This CDR3 is CASSLGYSHTEAFF. The CDR3 region has the DNA TGTGCCAGCAGCTTAGGCTACAGCCACACTGAAGCTTTCTTT.

J is TRBJ2-5 and V is TRBV4-1, with 16 positions matching TRBD2. The germline CDR1 and CDR2 sequences are MGHRA and YSYEKL. J lost 5 bases, V lost 5 bases, and 8 bases had no gene match. CDR3 length: 17 residues. Here the CDR3 DNA reads TGCGCCAGCAGCGCATACCTGGGACTAGCGGGAGGGGAGACCCAGTACTTC. It translates to CASSAYLGLAGGETQYF.

CDR3 protein: CASSLVSTGTDTQYF. For the CDR3, the DNA is TGTGCCAGCAGCTTAGTATCAACAGGCACAGATACGCAGTATTTT. The V and J genes are TRBV7-2 and TRBJ2-3; the D is unclear. V was trimmed by 1 base and J by 1 base, leaving 9 bases between them. CDR1 is SGHTA, CDR2 FQGNSA, per germline. This CDR3 is built from 15 residues. The full variable domain, in which reference TRBV7-2 and TRBJ2-3 provide the parts outside the CDR3, is GAGVSQSPSNKVTEKGKDVELRCDPISGHTALYWYRQSLGQGLEFLIYFQGNSAPDKSGLPSDRFSAERTGGSVSTLTIQRTQQEDSAVYLCASSLVSTGTDTQYFGPGTRLTVL.

The chain uses TRBV5-4 and TRBJ2-2; D possibly corresponds to TRBD2 (5 bases). V gave up 5 bases and J gave up 0 bases, with 14 bases separating them. This CDR3 region has 16 residues. Germline V gene sequence: CDR1 SGHNT, CDR2 YYREEE (reference sequence). CDR3 loop: CASRPWTGTNTGELFF. In DNA form, the CDR3 reads TGTGCCAGCAGGCCTTGGACTGGGACGAACACCGGGGAGCTGTTTTTT. Full variable domain (outside the CDR3, taken from reference TRBV5-4 and TRBJ2-2): ETGVTQSPTHLIKTRGQQVTLRCSSQSGHNTVSWYQQALGQGPQFIFQYYREEENGRGNFPPRFSGLQFPNYSSELNVNALELDDSALYLCASRPWTGTNTGELFFGEGSRLTVL.

The chain recombines TRBV7-2 with TRBJ2-3; unclear D gene. This CDR3 spans 14 amino acids. V gave up 5 bases and J gave up 4 bases, with 13 bases separating them. Germline values: CDR1 SGHTA, CDR2 FQGNSA. CDR3 amino acids: CASSPSSSPDTQYF. The DNA of the CDR3 is TGTGCCAGCAGCCCCTCCTCGAGCCCAGATACGCAGTATTTT.

The chain employs TRBV19 and TRBJ2-1; 15 bases fit TRBD2. Trimming cost V 10 bases and J 9 bases; bases outside gene matches: 10. CDR3 length: 15 residues. Per germline, CDR1 LNHDA and CDR2 SQIVND (reference sequence). The CDR3 DNA is TGTGCCACATCGTACGGACTAGCGGGGGGGCTTGAGCAGTTCTTC. Encoded protein: CATSYGLAGGLEQFF.

V is TRBV6-2 or TRBV6-3 and J is TRBJ2-1; D is ambiguous. CDR1 is MNHEY and CDR2 is SVGEGT in the germline V gene. The CDR3 is made up of 12 amino acids. Trimming stripped 2 bases from V and 8 bases from J, with 7 bases between. The CDR3 region has the DNA TGTGCCAGCAGTTACCGGAGTCATGAGCAGTTCTTC. Its translation is CASSYRSHEQFF.

The rearrangement uses TRBV3-1 (or the pseudogene TRBV3-2) and TRBJ2-5, with 9 nucleotides matching TRBD2. The CDR3 spans 15 residues. Germline CDR1 is LGHDT and CDR2 is YNNKEL (reference sequence). Trimming at V came to 2 bases and at J to 5 bases, leaving 6 bases not matched to a gene. The CDR3 loop reads CASSQSLGLAETQYF. The CDR3 bases are TGTGCCAGCAGCCAAAGCCTTGGACTAGCGGAGACCCAGTACTTC.

The V gene is TRBV4-1, the J gene TRBJ1-5, with 7 nucleotides matching TRBD1. V lost 1 base to trimming and J lost 3 bases; unmatched junction nucleotides: 9. This CDR3 has 17 residues. CDR1 and CDR2 from the germline V gene are MGHRA and YSYEKL. The CDR3 protein is CASSQADRVEDNQPQHF. The CDR3 region has the DNA TGCGCCAGCAGCCAAGCCGACAGGGTCGAAGACAATCAGCCCCAGCATTTT.

The J gene is TRBJ2-5, the V gene TRBV2; a possible D gene is TRBD2 (5 bases). CDR3 length equals 14 residues. V was clipped by 6 bases and J by 2 bases, with 13 bases between them. CDR1 is SNHLY and CDR2 is FYNNEI in the germline V gene. CDR3: CASREVLFQETQYF. The CDR3 DNA sequence: TGTGCCAGCAGGGAGGTGCTATTTCAAGAGACCCAGTACTTC.

The CDR3 region has the DNA TGTGCCAGCAGCCCAACAGGAATGAACACTGAAGCTTTCTTT. Its translation is CASSPTGMNTEAFF. The chain carries TRBV11-2 and TRBJ1-1; D is perhaps TRBD1 (5 bases). This CDR3 has 14 residues. The V end lost 5 bases, the J end lost 0 bases, and 10 bases lay between the germline ends. In germline, CDR1 is SGHAT, CDR2 FQNNGV.

This clone showed up just a few times. The chain combines TRBV2 with TRBJ2-6; D is undetermined. The CDR3 sequence is 12 residues long. Germline CDR1 and CDR2: SNHLY and FYNNEI. V was clipped by 8 bases and J by 0 bases, with 2 bases between them. The CDR3 protein is CASRSGANVLTF. Here the CDR3 DNA reads TGTGCCAGCCGCTCTGGGGCCAACGTCCTGACTTTC.

This clone was recorded once. One end of the junction does not line up with germline, which may come from a read error. This rearrangement joins TRBV6-2 or TRBV6-3 to TRBJ2-1; 9 bases line up with TRBD2. This CDR3 contains 14 residues. Per germline, CDR1 MNHEY and CDR2 SVGEGT. CDR3 bases: TGTGCCAGCAGCAAAGGGACTAGCTACGATGAGCAGTTCTTC. Translated, it gives CASSKGTSYDEQFF.

The chain links TRBV7-2 to TRBJ2-1, with 7 bases matching TRBD1. The germline gives CDR1 SGHTA, CDR2 FQGNSA. The CDR3 contains 14 residues. V lost 5 bases and J lost 9; bases outside the gene matches: 10. The CDR3 coding sequence is TGTGCCAGCAGCACATTACAGGGGCCGGGTGAGCAGTTCTTC. This encodes CASSTLQGPGEQFF.

The rearrangement uses TRBV6-5 and TRBJ1-6; no clear D. This CDR3 is built from 14 residues. Germline lookup yields CDR1 MNHEY and CDR2 SVGAGI. V lost 6 bases, J lost 8 bases, and 14 bases lay in between. Written as DNA, the CDR3 is TGTGCCAGCAGGCAAAGTAACAGAGATTCACCCCTCCACTTT. It yields the protein CASRQSNRDSPLHF.

The chain is built from TRBV5-1 and TRBJ1-1; TRBD1 aligns across 7 bases. The ends lost 1 base at V and 1 base at J; junction bases unmatched: 10. Germline loops: CDR1 SGHRS, CDR2 YFSETQ. This CDR3 is built from 17 residues. CDR3: CASSLSRDRAKNTEAFF. Written as DNA, the CDR3 is TGCGCCAGCAGCTTGTCTCGGGACAGAGCAAAGAACACTGAAGCTTTCTTT.

The rearrangement uses TRBV10-3 and TRBJ1-2; maybe TRBD1 (5 bases). Germline lookup yields CDR1 ENHRY and CDR2 SYGVKD. This CDR3 is 16 amino acids long. V was cut by 5 bases and J by 3 bases, with 19 bases left in between. The CDR3 sequence is CAISSSGQAGDYGYTF. DNA of the CDR3: TGTGCCATCAGTTCCTCCGGGCAGGCGGGGGACTATGGCTACACCTTC.

CDR3 in DNA: TGCGCCAGCAGCTCCCAAACCCTAGACAGGGGGCGGGATGAAGCTTTCTTT. Amino acid sequence: CASSSQTLDRGRDEAFF. The rearrangement links TRBV5-1 to TRBJ1-1; 10 bases fit TRBD1. CDR1 and CDR2 from the germline V gene are SGHRS and YFSETQ. V was pared by 3 bases and J by 7 bases, with 15 bases of the junction left unmatched. The CDR3 runs to 17 residues. Full variable domain (outside the CDR3, taken from reference TRBV5-1 and TRBJ1-1): KAGVTQTPRYLIKTRGQQVTLSCSPISGHRSVSWYQQTPGQGLQFLFEYFSETQRNKGNFPGRFSGRQFSNSRSEMNVSTLELGDSALYLCASSSQTLDRGRDEAFFGQGTRLTVV.

The chain uses TRBV5-4 and TRBJ1-6; the D gene is possibly TRBD1 (6 bases). This CDR3 has 13 residues. V was cut by 9 bases and J by 4 bases, with 11 bases left in between. Germline V CDR1 and CDR2: SGHNT, YYREEE (reference sequence). CDR3 in DNA: TGTGCCATTTCGACAGGTTATAATTCACCCCTCCACTTT. Protein product: CAISTGYNSPLHF.

By proportion, this clone is medium-sized. CDR3 DNA sequence: TGCGCCAGCAGCCAAGATAGGTTCAGGGCGGAAAAACTGTTTTTT. It encodes CASSQDRFRAEKLFF. This chain connects TRBV4-1 to TRBJ1-4; D may be TRBD1 (5 bases). This CDR3 has 15 amino acids. The germline CDR1 and CDR2 sequences are MGHRA and YSYEKL. The V end was cut by 0 bases, the J end by 8 bases, with 13 bases between.

In its sample, this clone was seen a few times. This chain links TRBV3-1 (or the pseudogene TRBV3-2) with TRBJ2-7, with 9 bases aligning to TRBD2. The V and J ends lost 9 bases and 12 bases, in that order; junction bases with no gene match: 12. This CDR3 region has 12 residues. Germline CDR1 LGHDT, CDR2 YNNKEL (reference sequence). CDR3 nucleotide sequence: TGTGCCAGGTGCTATAGCGGGAGTCTTACGTACGTC. Amino acids: CARCYSGSLTYV.

This clone has a single count. The DNA for the CDR3 is TGTGCCAGCAGCTCGGGGGTATCCTACGAGCAGTACTTC. Its protein is CASSSGVSYEQYF. The chain uses TRBV7-6 and TRBJ2-7, with D perhaps TRBD2 (6 bases). V was trimmed by 4 bases and J by 1 base, leaving 8 bases between them. Germline V gene data show CDR1 as SGHVS and CDR2 as FNYEAQ. CDR3 length: 13 amino acids. The variable domain in full, with the rest retrieved from reference TRBV7-6 and TRBJ2-7, is GAGVSQSPRYKVTKRGQDVALRCDPISGHVSLYWYRQALGQGPEFLTYFNYEAQQDKSGLPNDRFSAERPEGSISTLTIQRTEQRDSAMYRCASSSGVSYEQYFGPGTRLTVT.

The chain uses TRBV5-6 and TRBJ2-7; the match to TRBD1 covers 8 bases. J lost 3 bases, V lost 4 bases, and 15 bases had no gene match. Germline CDR1 and CDR2: SGHDT and YYEEEE. The CDR3 extends over 17 amino acids. For the CDR3, the DNA is TGTGCCAGCAGCCCCCGAACCTTACAGGGGGGTATCTACGAGCAGTACTTC. It is translated as CASSPRTLQGGIYEQYF.

CDR3 sequence reads: CASSQDLQETQYF. The CDR3 DNA is TGTGCCAGCAGCCAAGACCTCCAAGAGACCCAGTACTTC. This sequence joins TRBV3-1 (or the pseudogene TRBV3-2) and TRBJ2-5; no reliable D call. Looked up from germline, CDR1 is LGHDT and CDR2 is YNNKEL (reference sequence). The CDR3 runs to 13 residues. V was cut by 0 bases and J by 1 base, with 3 bases left in between.

Comment on this clone: At one end the junction does not follow the germline gene, possibly because of a read error. This sequence joins TRBV18 and TRBJ1-1, with D unresolved. Germline CDR1 is KGHSH and CDR2 is LQKENI. The CDR3 length is 13 residues. CDR3 protein: CASSGERNAEAFF. As DNA, the CDR3 is TGTGCCAGCTCCGGGGAGCGGAACGCTGAAGCTTTCTTT.

The V gene is TRBV7-8, the J gene TRBJ2-7, with D uncertain. Germline values: CDR1 SGHVS, CDR2 FQNEAQ. The CDR3 is made up of 15 amino acids. Deletions cut 2 bases from V and 7 bases from J, with 18 bases between. The CDR3 is CASSLTDPLLGEQYF. The CDR3, as DNA: TGTGCCAGCAGCTTAACAGACCCCTTACTTGGGGAGCAGTACTTC.

This chain links TRBV13 with TRBJ1-2, with 10 bases matching TRBD1. Per the germline V gene, CDR1 is PRHDT and CDR2 is FYEKMQ (reference sequence). This CDR3 comprises 16 residues. V was clipped by 5 bases and J by 4 bases; unmatched bases: 10. This chain's CDR3 is CASSVRQGALGYGYTF. For the CDR3, the DNA is TGTGCCAGCAGCGTAAGACAGGGGGCGCTCGGCTATGGCTACACCTTC.

CDR3 nucleotide sequence: TGTGCCACCAGTGAGCTCGGCAGGGTGGACGCCTACGAGCAGTACGTC. This codes for CATSELGRVDAYEQYV. The rearrangement uses TRBV24-1 and TRBJ2-7; D is possibly TRBD1 (5 bases). This CDR3 is built from 16 residues. Germline values: CDR1 KGHDR, CDR2 SFDVKD. The V and J ends lost 4 bases and 2 bases respectively, with 17 bases between them.

This rearrangement joins TRBV2 to TRBJ2-3, with D unresolved. V was shortened by 3 bases and J by 4 bases, with 5 bases between the two germline ends. Germline CDR1 and CDR2: SNHLY and FYNNEI. This CDR3 has 12 amino acids. For the CDR3, the DNA is TGTGCCAGCAGTGACGTTGCAGATACGCAGTATTTT. It encodes CASSDVADTQYF.

The rearrangement uses TRBV10-2 and TRBJ2-3; 10 nucleotides align to TRBD1. V was pared by 7 bases and J by 4 bases, with 11 bases of the junction left unmatched. The germline V gene has CDR1 WSHSY and CDR2 SAAADI. This CDR3 region has 16 residues. The CDR3 spells CASNLLPGQGPDTQYF. The CDR3 DNA sequence: TGCGCCAGCAACCTCCTACCGGGACAGGGGCCAGATACGCAGTATTTT.

CDR3 protein: CASSVARVDGELFF. CDR3 sequence (DNA): TGCGCCAGCAGCGTGGCGCGGGTTGACGGGGAGCTGTTTTTT. This rearrangement joins TRBV5-1 to TRBJ2-2; a weak D match, TRBD2 (5 bases). CDR1 is SGHRS and CDR2 is YFSETQ in the germline V gene. V was cut by 4 bases and J by 7 bases, with 14 bases left in between. The CDR3 has 14 residues.